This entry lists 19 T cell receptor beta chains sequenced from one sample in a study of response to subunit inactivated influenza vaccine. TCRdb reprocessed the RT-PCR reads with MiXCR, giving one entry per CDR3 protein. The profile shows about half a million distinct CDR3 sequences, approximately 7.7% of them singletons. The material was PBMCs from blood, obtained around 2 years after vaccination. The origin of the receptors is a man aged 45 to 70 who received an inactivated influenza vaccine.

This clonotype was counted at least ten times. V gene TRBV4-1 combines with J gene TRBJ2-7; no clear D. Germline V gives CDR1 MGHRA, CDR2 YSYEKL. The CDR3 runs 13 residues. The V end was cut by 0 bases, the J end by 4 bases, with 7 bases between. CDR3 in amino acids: CASSQDRFYEQYF. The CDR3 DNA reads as TGCGCCAGCAGCCAAGATAGGTTTTACGAGCAGTACTTC.

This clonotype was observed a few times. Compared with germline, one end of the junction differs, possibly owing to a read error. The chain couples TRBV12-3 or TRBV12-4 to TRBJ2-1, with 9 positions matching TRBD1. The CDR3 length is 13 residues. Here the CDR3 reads CASSFATGGEEIF. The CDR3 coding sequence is TGTGCCAGCAGTTTTGCAACAGGGGGCGAAGAGATCTTC.

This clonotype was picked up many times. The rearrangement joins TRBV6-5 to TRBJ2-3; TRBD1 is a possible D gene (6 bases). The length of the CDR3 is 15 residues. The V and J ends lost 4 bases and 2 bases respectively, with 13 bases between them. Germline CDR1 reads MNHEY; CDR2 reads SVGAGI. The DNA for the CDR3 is TGTGCCAGCAGTTCCCCGACAGGTTACACAGATACGCAGTATTTT. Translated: CASSSPTGYTDTQYF.

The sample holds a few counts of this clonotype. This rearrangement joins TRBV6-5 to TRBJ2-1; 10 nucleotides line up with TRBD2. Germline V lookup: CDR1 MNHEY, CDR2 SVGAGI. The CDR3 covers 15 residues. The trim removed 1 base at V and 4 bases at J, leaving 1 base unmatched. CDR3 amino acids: CASSYWTSGYNEQFF. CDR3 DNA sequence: TGTGCCAGCAGTTACTGGACTAGCGGTTACAATGAGCAGTTCTTC.

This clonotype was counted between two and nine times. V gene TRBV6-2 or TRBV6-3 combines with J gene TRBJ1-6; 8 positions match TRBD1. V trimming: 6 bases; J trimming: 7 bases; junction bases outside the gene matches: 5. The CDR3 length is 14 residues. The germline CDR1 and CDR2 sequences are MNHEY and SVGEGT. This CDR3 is CASSWTGHNSPLHF. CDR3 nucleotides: TGTGCCAGCAGCTGGACAGGGCACAATTCACCCCTCCACTTT.

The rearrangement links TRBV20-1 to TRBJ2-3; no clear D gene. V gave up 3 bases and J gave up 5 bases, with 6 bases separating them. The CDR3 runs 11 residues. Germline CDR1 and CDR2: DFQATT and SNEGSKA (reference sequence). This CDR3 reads CSASSRDTQYF. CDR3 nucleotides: TGCAGTGCTAGTTCGCGAGATACGCAGTATTTT.

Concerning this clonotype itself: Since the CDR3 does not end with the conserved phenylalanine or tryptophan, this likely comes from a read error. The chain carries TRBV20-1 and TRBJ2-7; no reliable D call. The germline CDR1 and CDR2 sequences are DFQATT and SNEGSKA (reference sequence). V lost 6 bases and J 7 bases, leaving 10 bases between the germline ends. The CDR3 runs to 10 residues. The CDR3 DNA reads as TGCAGTGCACACACGAGGGAGCAGTACTTA. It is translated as CSAHTREQYL.

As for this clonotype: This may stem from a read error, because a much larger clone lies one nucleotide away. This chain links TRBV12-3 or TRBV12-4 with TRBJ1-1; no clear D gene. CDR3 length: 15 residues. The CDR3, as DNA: TGTGCCAGCAACCCCAGCAGGTTCATGAACGCTGAAGCTTTCTTT. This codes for CASNPSRFMNAEAFF.

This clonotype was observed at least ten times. The CDR3 DNA sequence: TGCAGTGCTAGAGAGCCTAGCGGGAGAAATGAGCAGTTCTTC. Its translation: CSAREPSGRNEQFF. This chain links TRBV20-1 with TRBJ2-1; TRBD2 agrees at 10 bases. The CDR3 is made up of 14 amino acids. V lost 0 bases and J lost 7; bases outside the gene matches: 3. Per germline, CDR1 DFQATT and CDR2 SNEGSKA (reference sequence).

The chain's CDR3 is CASSLLAASGNTIYF. Written as DNA, the CDR3 is TGTGCCAGCAGCTTATTGGCGGCCTCTGGAAACACCATATATTTT. The rearrangement links TRBV7-2 to TRBJ1-3; D is unresolved. In germline, CDR1 is SGHTA, CDR2 FQGNSA. The ends were cut back, 2 bases at V and 0 bases at J, with 8 bases in the middle. This CDR3 has 15 amino acids.

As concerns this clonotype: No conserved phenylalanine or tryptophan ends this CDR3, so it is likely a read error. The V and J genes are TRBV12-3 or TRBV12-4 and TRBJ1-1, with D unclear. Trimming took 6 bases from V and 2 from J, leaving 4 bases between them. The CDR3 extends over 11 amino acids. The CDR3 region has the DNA TGTGCCAGCAGGCTAAACACTGAAGCTTTCTCT. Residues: CASRLNTEAFS.

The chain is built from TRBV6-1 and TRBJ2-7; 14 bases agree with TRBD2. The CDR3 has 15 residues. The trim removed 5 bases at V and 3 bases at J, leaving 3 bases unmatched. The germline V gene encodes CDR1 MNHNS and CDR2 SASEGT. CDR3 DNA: TGTGCCAGCAGTACGACTAGCGGGGGGGTCTACGAGCAGTACTTC. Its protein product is CASSTTSGGVYEQYF.

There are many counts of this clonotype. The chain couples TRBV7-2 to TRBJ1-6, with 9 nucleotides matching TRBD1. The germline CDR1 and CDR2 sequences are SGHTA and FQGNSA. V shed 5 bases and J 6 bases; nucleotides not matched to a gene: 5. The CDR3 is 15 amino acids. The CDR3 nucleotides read TGTGCCAGCAGCGTCAAGACAGGGGGTAATTCACCCCTCCACTTT. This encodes CASSVKTGGNSPLHF.

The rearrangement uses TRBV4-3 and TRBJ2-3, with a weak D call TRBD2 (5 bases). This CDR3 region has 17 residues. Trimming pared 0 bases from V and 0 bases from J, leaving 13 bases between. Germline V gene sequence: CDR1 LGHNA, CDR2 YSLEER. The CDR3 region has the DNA TGCGCCAGCAGCCAAGATCACTCGGGATCTAGCACAGATACGCAGTATTTT. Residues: CASSQDHSGSSTDTQYF.

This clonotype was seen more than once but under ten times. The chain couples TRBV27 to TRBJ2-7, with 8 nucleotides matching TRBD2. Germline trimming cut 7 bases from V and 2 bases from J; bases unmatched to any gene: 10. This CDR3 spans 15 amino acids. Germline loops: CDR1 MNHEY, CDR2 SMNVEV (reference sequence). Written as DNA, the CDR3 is TGTGCCAGCACCCCCTCTGTTAGCGGGACCTACGAGCAGTACTTC. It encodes CASTPSVSGTYEQYF.

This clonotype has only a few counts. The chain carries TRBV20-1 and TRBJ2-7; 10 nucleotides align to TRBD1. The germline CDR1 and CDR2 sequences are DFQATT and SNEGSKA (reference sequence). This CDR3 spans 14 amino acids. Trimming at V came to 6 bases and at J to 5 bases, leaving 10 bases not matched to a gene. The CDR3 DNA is TGCAGTGCCTCCGGGACAGGGGATTTCCACGAGCAGTACTTC. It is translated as CSASGTGDFHEQYF.

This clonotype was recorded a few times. CDR3 residues: CASSINRDSPLHF. DNA of the CDR3: TGTGCCAGCAGTATAAACAGGGATTCACCCCTCCACTTT. The chain carries TRBV6-1 and TRBJ1-6; possible D gene TRBD1, 6 bases. The V end was cut by 5 bases, the J end by 8 bases, with 10 bases between. The CDR3 sequence is 13 residues long. Germline V lookup: CDR1 MNHNS, CDR2 SASEGT.

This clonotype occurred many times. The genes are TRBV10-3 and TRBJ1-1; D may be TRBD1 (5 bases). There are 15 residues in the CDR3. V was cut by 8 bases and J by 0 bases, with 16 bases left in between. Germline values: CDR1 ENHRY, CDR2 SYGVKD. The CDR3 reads CAIRRTDSMNTEAFF. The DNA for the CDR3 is TGTGCCATCCGACGGACCGACAGCATGAACACTGAAGCTTTCTTT.

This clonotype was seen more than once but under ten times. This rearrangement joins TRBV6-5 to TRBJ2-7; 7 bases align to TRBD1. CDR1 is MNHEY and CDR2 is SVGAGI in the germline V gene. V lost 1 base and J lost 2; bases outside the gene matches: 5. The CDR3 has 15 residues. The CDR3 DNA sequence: TGTGCCAGCAGTTACTACCCCGGGACAGCCTACGAGCAGTACTTC. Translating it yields CASSYYPGTAYEQYF.